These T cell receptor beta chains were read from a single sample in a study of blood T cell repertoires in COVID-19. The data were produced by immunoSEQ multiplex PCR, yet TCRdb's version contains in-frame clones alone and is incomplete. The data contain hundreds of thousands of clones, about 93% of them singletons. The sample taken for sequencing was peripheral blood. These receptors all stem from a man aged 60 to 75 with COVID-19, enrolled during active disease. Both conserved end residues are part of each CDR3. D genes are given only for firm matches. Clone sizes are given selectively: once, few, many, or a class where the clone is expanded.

TGTGCCAGCAGTCCCTCCGGGACAGCCAAAAACTATGGCTACACCTTC,CASSPSGTAKNYGYTF,TRBV28,16,TRBD1,.,TRBJ1-2
TGTGCCAGCAGCCCCTTGACAGCTTCACCCCTCCACTTT,CASSPLTASPLHF,TRBV11-2,13,.,.,TRBJ1-6
TGCGCCAGCAGCCAGGACAGGGCTTTTGGAAACACCATATATTTT,CASSQDRAFGNTIYF,TRBV4-1,15,TRBD1,.,TRBJ1-3
TGTGCCAGTATCCTACAGGGTGTAGGCTATGGCTACACCTTC,CASILQGVGYGYTF,TRBV19,14,.,.,TRBJ1-2
TGTGCCAGCAGCCGCGCGGGGACAGCCTACGAGCAGTACTTC,CASSRAGTAYEQYF,TRBV7-2,14,.,.,TRBJ2-7
TGTGCCCCAGGGAGGGGAGGCACAGATACGCAGTATTTT,CAPGRGGTDTQYF,TRBV5-4,13,TRBD2,.,TRBJ2-3
TGTGCCAGCAGCCGTACAGGGGGTAGGTCACCCCTCCACTTT,CASSRTGGRSPLHF,TRBV3-1/TRBV3-2,14,TRBD1,.,TRBJ1-6
TGTGCCAGCAGCCGACAGGAAGACTCCTATGGCTACACCTTC,CASSRQEDSYGYTF,TRBV3-1/TRBV3-2,14,.,.,TRBJ1-2
TGTGCCAGCAGTTTTCCCCCAGGCACGGGGGATACGCAGTATTTT,CASSFPPGTGDTQYF,TRBV28,15,.,.,TRBJ2-3
TGTGCCAGCAGTGTCGACAGGCAAACTAACTATGGCTACACCTTC,CASSVDRQTNYGYTF,TRBV2,15,.,.,TRBJ1-2
TGTGCCAGCAGCCTTGGGCCACGATATGGCTACACCTTC,CASSLGPRYGYTF,TRBV3-1/TRBV3-2,13,.,.,TRBJ1-2
TGCGCCAGCACCCGGGACAGGGGGTTTGGCTACACCTTC,CASTRDRGFGYTF,TRBV10-2,13,TRBD1,.,TRBJ1-2
TGCGCCAGCAGCTTGGAGGCTAATAGACTAAGCTCCTACGAGCAGTACTTC,CASSLEANRLSSYEQYF,TRBV5-1,17,.,.,TRBJ2-7
TGCAGTGGGATCAGCGACAAGCGGGACTTC,CSGISDKRDF,TRBV20-1,10,.,.,TRBJ2-7
TGTGCCAGCAGCTACCAGGGCGCCGGGGAGCTGTTTTTT,CASSYQGAGELFF,TRBV7-9,13,.,.,TRBJ2-2
TGTGCCTGGAGCCTTGGGCAGGGGGCAAAGGAAAAACTGTTTTTT,CAWSLGQGAKEKLFF,TRBV30,15,TRBD1,.,TRBJ1-4
TGTGCCAGCCCCTCCACCCTGGGCCTAGCGGGAGTTGGCGAGCAGTACTTC,CASPSTLGLAGVGEQYF,TRBV5-8,17,TRBD2,.,TRBJ2-7
TGTGCCAGCAGGGACACAGGGGGGGGCGAGCAGTACTTC,CASRDTGGGEQYF,TRBV28,13,.,.,TRBJ2-7
TGTGCCAGTAGTATTGACAGGGGCCCCTACTATGGCTACACCTTC,CASSIDRGPYYGYTF,TRBV19,15,TRBD1,.,TRBJ1-2
TGTGCCAGCAGCTTAGGAAGCGGGAGCTCCTACAATGAGCAGTTCTTC,CASSLGSGSSYNEQFF,TRBV7-2,16,TRBD2,once,TRBJ2-1
TGTGCCAGCAGTTACTCACAGGGGGCAGTGGGTCAGCCCCAGCATTTT,CASSYSQGAVGQPQHF,TRBV6-6,16,TRBD1,.,TRBJ1-5
TGTGCCAGCAGGCGAAACGATGAAAAACTGTTTTTT,CASRRNDEKLFF,TRBV12-3/TRBV12-4,12,.,.,TRBJ1-4
TGTGCCACCAGCAGAGAATTGCTGGCCGGAAACACCATATATTTT,CATSRELLAGNTIYF,TRBV15,15,.,once,TRBJ1-3
TGTGCCAGCAGTCACAGGGATGGCTACACCTTC,CASSHRDGYTF,TRBV6-5,11,.,.,TRBJ1-2
TGTGCCAGCAGTCGTCAGGGAAGGCATGGCTACACCTTC,CASSRQGRHGYTF,TRBV12-3/TRBV12-4,13,.,.,TRBJ1-2
TGTGCCAGCAGCTCCTTCTACGAGCAGTACTTC,CASSSFYEQYF,TRBV5-6,11,.,.,TRBJ2-7
TGTGCCAGTAGTATAGCAGGAGGACAGAAATGGGATGGCTACACCTTC,CASSIAGGQKWDGYTF,TRBV19,16,.,.,TRBJ1-2
TGTGCCAGCAGCCCTTCGACAGGAGCGTACAATGAGCAGTTCTTC,CASSPSTGAYNEQFF,TRBV9,15,.,once,TRBJ2-1
TGTGCCAGCAGCCCTACCCCGGGGGGTGCACGGGAGACCCAGTACTTC,CASSPTPGGARETQYF,TRBV3-1/TRBV3-2,16,TRBD2,.,TRBJ2-5
TGTGCCAGCAGTTTTCGGACTAGCGGGAGCTACGAGCAGTACTTC,CASSFRTSGSYEQYF,TRBV28,15,TRBD2,.,TRBJ2-7
TGTGCCAGCAGGCCCGGACTAGCGCTTAGCTCCTACGAGCAGTACTTC,CASRPGLALSSYEQYF,TRBV28,16,TRBD2,.,TRBJ2-7
TGTGCCAGCAGCCTCCGGGACAGAGCTAACTATGGCTACACCTTC,CASSLRDRANYGYTF,TRBV13,15,TRBD1,.,TRBJ1-2
TGCAGCGTTCTGAAACCGGGACAGCGAGGCTATGGCTACACCTTC,CSVLKPGQRGYGYTF,TRBV29-1,15,TRBD1,few,TRBJ1-2
TGTGCCAGCAGCAAAGAAAGTACAGGGGTACTTTACGAGCAGTACTTC,CASSKESTGVLYEQYF,TRBV21-1,16,.,.,TRBJ2-7
TGTGCCACCAGCAGAGGAGCGGGAGGGCCGGTTCCCAATGAGCAGTTCTTC,CATSRGAGGPVPNEQFF,TRBV15,17,TRBD2,.,TRBJ2-1
TGTGCCAGCAGCTTGGTCGGGGGAAAGACCGGGGAGCTGTTTTTT,CASSLVGGKTGELFF,TRBV5-4,15,.,.,TRBJ2-2
TGTGCCAGCACCCAGGGGACCTTGAACTCACCCCTCCACTTT,CASTQGTLNSPLHF,TRBV13,14,.,.,TRBJ1-6
TGCGCCAGCAGCTTGGAGCAGGGGGTGAACACTGAAGCTTTCTTT,CASSLEQGVNTEAFF,TRBV5-1,15,TRBD1,.,TRBJ1-1
TGTGCCAGCAGCCAGGGCGACAGGGTTCGGGATGGCTACACCTTC,CASSQGDRVRDGYTF,TRBV4-2,15,TRBD1,once,TRBJ1-2
TGTGCCAGCAGGAGGTGGATGACCGACTCTGGAAACACCATATATTTT,CASRRWMTDSGNTIYF,TRBV11-2,16,.,.,TRBJ1-3
TGTGCCAGTTTTTCAGGGGGGACGAACACTGAAGCTTTCTTT,CASFSGGTNTEAFF,TRBV19,14,TRBD1,.,TRBJ1-1